This T cell receptor beta chain was observed in a study of technical replicates of blood from several donors. The assay was immunoSEQ multiplex PCR, and TCRdb's table has in-frame clones only and misses some. This sample has more than 90,000 clones, with around 95% found just once. Sequenced sample: T cells isolated from PBMCs. The clonotype was recovered from a human donor in good health.

This chain's CDR3 is CAISEPGTLHSGRIRYEQYF. Written as DNA, the CDR3 is TGTGCCATCAGTGAGCCCGGGACCCTGCATAGCGGGAGAATTCGCTACGAGCAGTACTTC. The chain recombines TRBV10-3 with TRBJ2-7, with 9 bases aligning to TRBD2. Losses at the gene ends were 2 bases for V and 3 bases for J; bases not matched to a gene: 20. CDR3 length: 20 residues. The germline CDR1 and CDR2 sequences are ENHRY and SYGVKD.